The rows below give T cell receptor beta chains drawn from one sample of a study of control samples from healthy donors and cancer patients. The method was immunoSEQ multiplex PCR; TCRdb's version includes in-frame clones alone and lacks a portion of them. The table records approximately 51,000 clones, 80% of them present only once. Sample: blood. All receptors come from an older man in good health. CDR3s include the opening cysteine and the closing phenylalanine or tryptophan. D genes are given only for firm matches. Rows give clone size only sometimes, using once, few, many, or a class for an expanded clone.

D: .; size: .; V: TRBV30; J: TRBJ1-2; DNA: TGTGCCTGGAGTGTAACACAGTTTTCGGACTATGGCTACACCTTC; CDR3: CAWSVTQFSDYGYTF
D: .; size: .; V: TRBV5-5; J: TRBJ2-1; DNA: TGTGCCAGCAGCTTGTCCGGGGACCTCAATGAGCAGTTCTTC; CDR3: CASSLSGDLNEQFF
D: .; size: .; V: TRBV6-6; J: TRBJ2-7; DNA: TGTGCCAGCAGCCGCGAGGGCCTTAGCGAGCAGTACTTC; CDR3: CASSREGLSEQYF
D: .; size: .; V: TRBV4-1; J: TRBJ1-3; DNA: TGCGCCAGCAGCCTCGTCGGGCTCCCCCCAAACACCATATATTTT; CDR3: CASSLVGLPPNTIYF
D: .; size: .; V: TRBV2; J: TRBJ2-5; DNA: TGTGCCAGCAGTGACGACTACCAAGAGACCCAGTACTTC; CDR3: CASSDDYQETQYF
D: .; size: .; V: TRBV20-1; J: TRBJ2-2; DNA: TGCAGCTCTAGTGCGAACACCGGGGAGCTGTTTTTT; CDR3: CSSSANTGELFF
D: .; size: .; V: TRBV9; J: TRBJ2-7; DNA: TGTGCCAGCAGCCCTCACTCCCTCGGCGACGAGCAGTACTTC; CDR3: CASSPHSLGDEQYF
D: .; size: .; V: TRBV6-6; J: TRBJ1-5; DNA: TGTGCCAGCAGTTACGGCCGCGGCAATCAGCCCCAGCATTTT; CDR3: CASSYGRGNQPQHF
D: .; size: .; V: TRBV5-6; J: TRBJ2-5; DNA: TGTGCCAGCAGCTCGATACTCAAAAGGACAGCTCAAGAGACCCAGTACTTC; CDR3: CASSSILKRTAQETQYF
D: .; size: .; V: TRBV3-1/TRBV3-2; J: TRBJ1-3; DNA: TGTGCCAGCAGCCTTAACAGGGACGGGGAAAACACCATATATTTT; CDR3: CASSLNRDGENTIYF
D: TRBD1; size: .; V: TRBV5-8; J: TRBJ1-5; DNA: TGTGCCAGCAGCTTTCCGGGACAGTCATATCAGCCCCAGCATTTT; CDR3: CASSFPGQSYQPQHF
D: .; size: .; V: TRBV12-3/TRBV12-4; J: TRBJ1-5; DNA: TGTGCCAGCAGTTTAGTCAGGGGACAGCCCCAGCATTTT; CDR3: CASSLVRGQPQHF
D: TRBD1; size: .; V: TRBV19; J: TRBJ2-1; DNA: TGTGCCAGTAGCCGTCAGGGACAGGGGGCAGGTTGGGGCTACAATGAGCAGTTCTTC; CDR3: CASSRQGQGAGWGYNEQFF
D: .; size: .; V: TRBV6-5; J: TRBJ2-3; DNA: TGTGCCAGCAGTATAAGAGAAAGCACAGATACGCAGTATTTT; CDR3: CASSIRESTDTQYF
D: TRBD1; size: .; V: TRBV6-5; J: TRBJ1-2; DNA: TGTGCCACCCACCTGGACAGGGATGACTATGGCTACACCTTC; CDR3: CATHLDRDDYGYTF
D: TRBD2; size: .; V: TRBV2; J: TRBJ2-1; DNA: TGTGCCAGCAGGCGGGAGTCTACCCCCAATGAGCAGTTCTTC; CDR3: CASRRESTPNEQFF
D: .; size: .; V: TRBV18; J: TRBJ1-5; DNA: TGTGCCAGCTCACCGAGTCAGCCCGCCGGGAATCAGCCCCAGCATTTT; CDR3: CASSPSQPAGNQPQHF
D: .; size: .; V: TRBV10-3; J: TRBJ1-5; DNA: TGTGCCATCAGTGAGGCCCGGGGTGAACAGCCCCAGCATTTT; CDR3: CAISEARGEQPQHF
D: TRBD2; size: .; V: TRBV6-2/TRBV6-3; J: TRBJ2-5; DNA: TGTGCCAGCAGTTACTCTCTCCTAGCGGGGTTCGGTGAGACCCAGTACTTC; CDR3: CASSYSLLAGFGETQYF
D: .; size: .; V: TRBV6-6; J: TRBJ1-4; DNA: TGTGCCAGCAGTCGTGGACACGAAAAACTGTTTTTT; CDR3: CASSRGHEKLFF
D: .; size: once; V: TRBV4-1; J: TRBJ1-1; DNA: TGCGCCAGCAGCCCACGACAGGACAGGAACACTGAAGCTTTCTTT; CDR3: CASSPRQDRNTEAFF
D: TRBD2; size: .; V: TRBV11-2; J: TRBJ2-1; DNA: TGTGCCAGCAGCACCCGACTAGCGGGGGACAATGAGCAGTTCTTC; CDR3: CASSTRLAGDNEQFF
D: .; size: .; V: TRBV10-3; J: TRBJ2-3; DNA: TGTGCCATCAGTGAGCGCGGGGACACAGATACGCAGTATTTT; CDR3: CAISERGDTDTQYF
D: TRBD2; size: few; V: TRBV4-1; J: TRBJ2-5; DNA: TGCGCCAGCAGCCCATTCGTCGGGAGGGCGATTGAGACCCAGTACTTC; CDR3: CASSPFVGRAIETQYF
D: TRBD1; size: once; V: TRBV2; J: TRBJ2-7; DNA: TGTGCCAGCACCAAGCTTGGGACAGGTTTTGACGAGCAGTACTTC; CDR3: CASTKLGTGFDEQYF
D: .; size: .; V: TRBV7-9; J: TRBJ1-2; DNA: TGTGCCAGCAGCTCTAGACAGACTCCTGTAAGGGACAAAACTATTGGCTACACCTTC; CDR3: CASSSRQTPVRDKTIGYTF
D: TRBD2; size: once; V: TRBV5-4; J: TRBJ2-2; DNA: TGTGCCAGCAGCCCCGAGGGAGGGGAGAGGGCCGGGGAGCTGTTTTTT; CDR3: CASSPEGGERAGELFF
D: TRBD1; size: .; V: TRBV27; J: TRBJ2-5; DNA: TGTGCCAGCAGATCAGGGACAGGCGGAGAGACCCAGTACTTC; CDR3: CASRSGTGGETQYF